The text below deals with one T cell receptor (beta chain). Its matching antigen is unknown. This entry is derived from a study of cytomegalovirus exposure and HLA in healthy donors. The PCR was carried out with 60 Vbeta primers and 13 Jbeta primers. The table came from immunoSEQ multiplex PCR; TCRdb's copy has only in-frame clones and leaves some out. Of around 170,000 clones listed, approximately 78% are singletons. CDR1 is SGHKS, CDR2 YYEKEE, per germline (reference sequence). Trimming stripped 4 bases from V and 0 bases from J, with 10 bases between. CDR3 length equals 14 residues. Findings and limits, study-wide: TCR beta V segments were, for the most part, productive about 87% or about 30% of the time in an earlier analysis.

The sample was PBMCs. The TCR comes from a young woman in good health and CMV-seronegative. The gene calls are TRBV5-5 and TRBJ1-2; perhaps TRBD1 as D (5 bases). CDR3 loop: CASSLGETNYGYTF. For the CDR3, the DNA is TGTGCCAGCAGCCTGGGGGAGACTAACTATGGCTACACCTTC.